This T cell receptor beta chain emerged from a study of blood T cell repertoires in COVID-19 (dated by TCRdb to 2019 to 2021). As for the study more broadly: Samples covering the acute and convalescent phases of COVID-19 were provided by collaborators in the United States, Italy and Spain. Where HLA class I and class II types were available, the types were taken from metadata supplied by the sample provider, not from assay-based typing. The samples were drawn from the first 160 participants of the ongoing ImmuneRACE study and from under 1,500 subjects provided by 6 global collaborators. The sample metadata nearly always contained a de-identified subject ID, COVID-19 status, age in years and sex. Deeply sampled blood TCRbeta repertoires from subjects exposed to, actively infected with, or recovered from COVID-19 were included in the dataset. The material from the prospective study consisted of cDNA or gDNA derived from T cells, B-cell-depleted T cells, or PBMCs. The repertoires were released in a freely available public database meant as a resource for research on the immune response to SARS-CoV-2. Overall study outcomes, separate from this receptor: Clinical and demographic metadata were provided uncurated, with the amount varying by source and participant.

The CDR3 measures 17 amino acids from cysteine to phenylalanine. Just CDR3 DNA is preserved here, 51 bases in frame from base 1. CDR1 and CDR2 are drawn from the germline V gene: SGHTA, FQGNSA. The germline V and J ends show losses of 5 bases and 0 bases respectively, and no gene match explains 6 bases of the junction. As regards this clone: The target of this receptor is not known. The sample holds no much larger clone one base away, and base qualities are not on file.

Enrolling through a virtual design, the prospective study's participants ranged in age from roughly 18 to 100 years and lived across roughly 23 United States geographic areas. Cohort assignment in the prospective study relied on participant-reported clinical history from a screening survey and a study questionnaire. Each participant in the prospective study had whole blood, serum and a nasopharyngeal or oropharyngeal swab collected by mobile phlebotomists. Prospective study participants could optionally give additional blood draws and questionnaires over a roughly 2-month period. Before DNA extraction, blood samples from the prospective study were shipped at room temperature or frozen. TCRbeta CDR3 regions were amplified from genomic DNA by means of the immunoSEQ Assay, a bias-controlled multiplex PCR. In the source study's methods: The number of nucleated cells in each sample was estimated from the amplification of reference gene primers within the assay. To quantify the absolute abundance of each unique TCRbeta CDR3 rearrangement, sequence reads were collapsed and filtered. For each sample, productive Simpson clonality was calculated by taking the square root of Simpson's diversity index across productive rearrangements. This is the immuneACCESS table as TCRdb keeps it, with only in-frame sequences that have V and J called. A part of the clones is gone; compared with another copy, unresolved V genes explain less than half, and the rest is unexplained. That table supplies the V and J calls and clone size; D and trimming were determined from the DNA. The sample data list roughly 200,000 clones, and roughly 86% of these were observed just once. The leading ten clones occupy less than 4.5% of the sample.

The sequence is built from TRBV7-2 and TRBJ2-5, with 13 central nucleotides matching TRBD2. Sequenced: PBMCs or T cells enriched from blood (not recorded which). The sequence was collected from a woman aged 30 to 39 with acute COVID-19. The CDR3 amino acid sequence is: CASSPGTSGEYQETQYF. The sequenced DNA: TGTGCCAGCAGCCCTGGGACTAGCGGGGAGTACCAAGAGACCCAGTACTTC.